Listed here are 16 T cell receptor beta chains from one sample, sequenced in a study of glioma-infiltrating T cells (dated by TCRdb to the mid-2010s). This sample was sequenced with an Illumina MiSeq. The iRepertoire nested amplicon-rescue multiplex PCR (arm-PCR) platform was used to amplify TCR alpha and beta CDR3 regions from RNA. TCRdb trimmed the raw reads at Q25, called clones with MiXCR and kept productive beta chains. For every CDR3 protein sequence, its rows merge into one entry that carries the most common genes and DNA. Present in this sample are roughly 42,000 distinct CDR3 sequences, more than 20% of which were seen just once. The leading ten clones occupy 5% to 8% of the sample. The sequencing input was glioma tissue, nonneoplastic brain tissue, or PBMCs (not recorded which). The receptors were gathered from a human donor with low-grade glioma or glioblastoma, undergoing nonglioma brain surgery, or in good health (not recorded which).

This clonotype was detected a few times. The V and J genes are TRBV12-3 or TRBV12-4 and TRBJ1-1; TRBD1 matches 9 bases. V dropped 7 bases and J dropped 1; count of bases not matched to a gene: 4. The CDR3 is 14 residues long. This CDR3 is CASKWTGANTEAFF. The DNA of the CDR3 is TGTGCCAGCAAGTGGACAGGGGCGAACACTGAAGCTTTCTTT.

The sample holds many counts of this clonotype. V is TRBV28 and J is TRBJ1-3, with D possibly being TRBD1 (5 bases). CDR1 is MDHEN and CDR2 is SYDVKM in the germline V gene. This CDR3 comprises 15 residues. V was clipped by 6 bases and J by 4 bases, with 16 bases between them. This chain's CDR3 is CASRRPGTQGNTIYF. As DNA, the CDR3 is TGTGCCAGCAGGCGTCCCGGGACCCAGGGAAACACCATATATTTT.

Regarding this clonotype: This may stem from a read error, because a much larger clone lies one nucleotide away. Written as DNA, the CDR3 is TGCAGCGTTGGAGAGACAGGGGGCACTGAAGCTTCCTTT. Translated: CSVGETGGTEASF. V and J are TRBV29-1 and TRBJ1-1, with TRBD1 matching over 10 bases. The CDR3 runs to 13 residues. Germline lookup yields CDR1 SQVTM and CDR2 ANQGSEA.

This clonotype showed up many times. The chain uses TRBV5-1 and TRBJ2-3, with 7 bases identical to TRBD1. The J segment lost 0 bases and the V segment lost 4 bases, leaving 11 bases of the junction unmatched. Germline CDR1 is SGHRS and CDR2 is YFSETQ. This CDR3 has 17 residues. The CDR3 loop is CASSSKQGPLSTDTQYF. The CDR3 nucleotides read TGCGCCAGCAGCAGCAAACAGGGGCCCTTAAGCACAGATACGCAGTATTTT.

This clonotype was found many times. The CDR3 protein is CASSQAPGTYEQYF. The CDR3 nucleotides read TGCGCCAGCAGCCAAGCCCCCGGGACCTACGAGCAGTACTTC. The chain has TRBV4-1 and TRBJ2-7; possibly TRBD2 for D (5 bases). The V and J ends lost 1 base and 2 bases respectively, with 9 bases between them. Germline V lookup: CDR1 MGHRA, CDR2 YSYEKL. The CDR3 runs to 14 residues.

V and J are TRBV7-9 and TRBJ2-5; TRBD2 agrees at 15 bases. Germline V CDR1 and CDR2: SEHNR, FQNEAQ (reference sequence). The V gene end was trimmed by 6 bases and the J gene end by 3 bases; junction bases not matched to a gene: 11. The CDR3 is 18 amino acids. CDR3 region: CASSTPGLAGGPEETQYF. Written as DNA, the CDR3 is TGTGCCAGCAGTACACCGGGACTAGCGGGGGGCCCCGAAGAGACCCAGTACTTC.

This clonotype was detected many times. V gene TRBV19 combines with J gene TRBJ2-3; D unresolved. Trimming took 4 bases from V and 0 from J, leaving 14 bases between them. This CDR3 is 16 amino acids long. In germline, CDR1 is LNHDA, CDR2 SQIVND (reference sequence). CDR3 amino acids: CASSTPVPPSTDTQYF. The CDR3 coding sequence is TGTGCCAGTAGTACACCCGTCCCCCCTAGCACAGATACGCAGTATTTT.

This clonotype was found a few times. The gene calls are TRBV18 and TRBJ2-7; no definite D call. V was trimmed by 0 bases and J by 1 base, leaving 7 bases between them. This CDR3 region has 14 residues. The V gene's germline CDR1 is KGHSH and CDR2 LQKENI. DNA of the CDR3: TGTGCCAGCTCACCACCCGTCGATTCCTACGAGCAGTACTTC. Translated, it gives CASSPPVDSYEQYF. The whole variable domain, filled in from reference TRBV18 and TRBJ2-7, reads NAGVMQNPRHLVRRRGQEARLRCSPMKGHSHVYWYRQLPEEGLKFMVYLQKENIIDESGMPKERFSAEFPKEGPSILRIQQVVRGDSAAYFCASSPPVDSYEQYFGPGTRLTVT.

This chain connects TRBV12-3 or TRBV12-4 to TRBJ2-1, with D possibly being TRBD2 (6 bases). With 3 bases removed from V and 9 bases from J, the gap between germline ends came to 18 bases. CDR3 length: 15 amino acids. CDR3 region: CASSFAGTSEGEQFF. CDR3 DNA: TGTGCCAGCAGTTTCGCCGGGACTTCGGAGGGTGAGCAGTTCTTC.

The J gene is TRBJ1-2, the V gene TRBV10-2; D unclear. Looked up from germline, CDR1 is WSHSY and CDR2 is SAAADI. V lost 7 bases and J lost 4, with 16 bases in between. This CDR3 is built from 14 residues. Here the CDR3 DNA reads TGCGCCAGCACAACACAGTGGGCGTCCTATGGCTACACCTTC. Translating it yields CASTTQWASYGYTF.

The rearrangement uses TRBV19 and TRBJ2-1; no clear D. Trimming took off 8 bases at V and 2 bases at J, with 10 bases between the two ends. Germline assignment: CDR1 LNHDA and CDR2 SQIVND (reference sequence). The CDR3 extends over 13 amino acids. CDR3 DNA sequence: TGTGCCAGTTCGAAGCTCGCCTACAATGAGCAGTTCTTC. Protein product: CASSKLAYNEQFF.

As regards this clonotype: A much larger clone sits a single nucleotide away, making a read error possible. The chain joins TRBV5-5 to TRBJ2-3; tentatively, D is TRBD2 (5 bases). Germline CDR1 is SGHKS and CDR2 is YYEKEE (reference sequence). This CDR3 spans 14 amino acids. Trimming took off 4 bases at V and 5 bases at J, with 14 bases between the two ends. For the CDR3, the DNA is TGTGCCAGCAGCACCCGGACTGGCAAAGATACGCAGTATTTT. As protein: CASSTRTGKDTQYF.

This clonotype has a count of ten or more. This rearrangement joins TRBV24-1 to TRBJ1-5; 7 bases agree with TRBD1. CDR1 KGHDR and CDR2 SFDVKD come from the germline V gene. J gave up 5 bases and V 10 bases, and 10 bases lay outside the gene matches. The CDR3 runs to 14 residues. The CDR3 coding sequence is TGTGCCACGGGAGGGGACAGCCCCGATCAGCCCCAGCATTTT. This encodes CATGGDSPDQPQHF.

This clonotype was observed at least ten times. V and J are TRBV2 and TRBJ1-1; tentatively, D is TRBD1 (6 bases). The CDR3 is made up of 14 amino acids. Looked up from germline, CDR1 is SNHLY and CDR2 is FYNNEI. V lost 7 bases to trimming and J lost 0 bases, with 12 bases between them. As DNA, the CDR3 is TGTGCCAGCAACTACGGACAGATGAACACTGAAGCTTTCTTT. It codes for CASNYGQMNTEAFF.

There are many counts of this clonotype. The rearrangement joins TRBV20-1 to TRBJ2-7; 7 bases are a match to TRBD2. Germline V gives CDR1 DFQATT, CDR2 SNEGSKA (reference sequence). The V segment lost 7 bases and the J segment 0 bases; nucleotides outside the gene matches: 6. This CDR3 has 13 residues. CDR3 DNA sequence: TGCAGTGTAAGCACTAGCGACTCCTACGAGCAGTACTTC. It encodes CSVSTSDSYEQYF.

This clonotype occurred many times. V and J are TRBV28 and TRBJ2-2; no firm D call. The CDR3 is made up of 16 amino acids. Trimming left V 6 bases short and J 2 bases short, with 16 bases between. The V gene's germline CDR1 is MDHEN and CDR2 SYDVKM. DNA for the CDR3: TGTGCCAGCAGCTTTCCTACTCCTACCAACACCGGGGAGCTGTTTTTT. This gives the protein CASSFPTPTNTGELFF.